The 30 T cell receptor beta chains in this list originate from one sample, sequenced in a study of blood T cell repertoires in COVID-19. Only in-frame clones appear in the TCRdb table, and some are missing; sequencing was by immunoSEQ multiplex PCR. The sample includes 290,000 or so clones, about nine tenths of them seen just once. The sample comprised peripheral blood. All receptors come from a man aged 18 to 35 with active or convalescent COVID-19.

The V call is TRBV9, the J call TRBJ1-6; possible D gene TRBD1, 5 bases. Deletions cut 3 bases from V and 9 bases from J, with 16 bases between. The CDR3 totals 15 residues. Germline assignment: CDR1 SGDLS and CDR2 YYNGEE. The CDR3 reads CASSAEDSSGSPLHF. CDR3 nucleotide sequence: TGTGCCAGCAGCGCAGAAGACAGTTCGGGTTCACCCCTCCACTTT.

The V call is TRBV7-9, the J call TRBJ1-4; D is undetermined. CDR1 is SEHNR, CDR2 FQNEAQ, per germline (reference sequence). The CDR3 runs 16 residues. The V end was cut by 1 base, the J end by 0 bases, with 9 bases between. DNA of the CDR3: TGTGCCAGCAGCTTAGGACACATGACAACTAATGAAAAACTGTTTTTT. The encoded protein is CASSLGHMTTNEKLFF.

V and J are TRBV2 and TRBJ2-5; tentatively, D is TRBD2 (6 bases). This CDR3 region has 13 residues. The germline V and J ends were trimmed by 6 bases and 2 bases, with 10 bases remaining between them. The germline V gene has CDR1 SNHLY and CDR2 FYNNEI. The CDR3 DNA is TGTGCCAGCAGGGCGCGGGGACAAGAGACCCAGTACTTC. As protein: CASRARGQETQYF.

The chain links TRBV27 to TRBJ2-5, with TRBD2 matching over 7 bases. The CDR3 spans 14 residues. From germline, CDR1 is MNHEY and CDR2 SMNVEV (reference sequence). The trim removed 5 bases at V and 3 bases at J, leaving 6 bases unmatched. The CDR3 spells CASSRRLAEETQYF. In DNA form, the CDR3 reads TGTGCCAGCAGTCGTCGTCTAGCGGAAGAGACCCAGTACTTC.

This sequence joins TRBV18 and TRBJ2-7, with D perhaps TRBD2 (6 bases). Germline CDR1 is KGHSH and CDR2 is LQKENI. V gave up 10 bases and J gave up 2 bases, with 15 bases separating them. The CDR3 length is 13 residues. The CDR3 here is CATQAGQTYEQYF. The DNA of the CDR3 is TGTGCCACCCAGGCGGGGCAAACCTACGAGCAGTACTTC.

The chain recombines TRBV5-1 with TRBJ1-1; TRBD1 matches at 8 bases. CDR3 size: 15 residues. The J segment lost 5 bases and the V segment lost 0 bases, leaving 6 bases of the junction unmatched. Germline loops: CDR1 SGHRS, CDR2 YFSETQ. This chain's CDR3 is CASSLGAGGITEAFF. CDR3 DNA: TGCGCCAGCAGCTTGGGGGCAGGGGGCATTACTGAAGCTTTCTTT.

About this clone itself: Other DNA sequences in this sample translate to the same CDR3. V and J are TRBV5-1 and TRBJ2-3; the match to TRBD2 covers 9 bases. CDR1 and CDR2 from the germline V gene are SGHRS and YFSETQ. CDR3 size: 14 residues. V lost 1 base, J lost 6 bases, and 3 bases stayed unmatched. The CDR3 sequence is CASSLLAGVDTQYF. CDR3 coding DNA: TGCGCCAGCAGCTTGTTAGCGGGAGTGGATACGCAGTATTTT.

V usage is TRBV3-1 (or the pseudogene TRBV3-2) and J usage is TRBJ2-3; 7 positions match TRBD2. The CDR3 length is 14 residues. Germline CDR1 and CDR2: LGHDT and YNNKEL (reference sequence). V was clipped by 2 bases and J by 3 bases; unmatched bases: 2. This chain's CDR3 is CASSQRGVTDTQYF. DNA for the CDR3: TGTGCCAGCAGCCAACGGGGGGTAACAGATACGCAGTATTTT.

The gene calls are TRBV6-2 or TRBV6-3 and TRBJ2-5, with 12 nucleotides matching TRBD1. Germline-derived CDR1 and CDR2 are MNHEY and SVGEGT. CDR3 size: 18 residues. J lost 3 bases, V lost 6 bases, and 14 bases had no gene match. CDR3 protein: CASSQPRDRGPLKETQYF. Written as DNA, the CDR3 is TGTGCCAGCAGCCAGCCCAGGGACAGGGGGCCACTAAAAGAGACCCAGTACTTC.

This chain joins TRBV5-1 and TRBJ2-1; 11 nucleotides line up with TRBD2. CDR1 SGHRS and CDR2 YFSETQ come from the germline V gene. CDR3 length equals 16 residues. Germline trimming cut 0 bases from V and 6 bases from J; bases unmatched to any gene: 5. The CDR3 loop is CASSLALAGGSNEQFF. CDR3 nucleotide sequence: TGCGCCAGCAGCTTGGCCTTAGCGGGGGGGTCCAATGAGCAGTTCTTC. Full variable domain (outside the CDR3, taken from reference TRBV5-1 and TRBJ2-1): KAGVTQTPRYLIKTRGQQVTLSCSPISGHRSVSWYQQTPGQGLQFLFEYFSETQRNKGNFPGRFSGRQFSNSRSEMNVSTLELGDSALYLCASSLALAGGSNEQFFGPGTRLTVL.

This clone showed up just a few times. The chain combines TRBV6-5 with TRBJ1-1; D remains ambiguous. Between the trimmed V and J ends, which lost 2 bases and 0 bases, there was a span of 10 bases. The CDR3 covers 15 residues. CDR1 and CDR2 (germline): MNHEY, SVGAGI. The CDR3 loop reads CASSYTSGVNTEAFF. The CDR3 region has the DNA TGTGCCAGCAGTTACACCTCCGGTGTGAACACTGAAGCTTTCTTT.

The chain employs TRBV5-5 and TRBJ1-2; 8 bases agree with TRBD1. With 0 bases clipped from V and 3 bases from J, the junction kept 4 bases outside the gene matches. This CDR3 comprises 15 residues. Germline V CDR1 and CDR2: SGHKS, YYEKEE (reference sequence). The CDR3: CASSLGQGMDYGYTF. In nucleotides, the CDR3 is TGTGCCAGCAGCTTGGGACAGGGGATGGACTATGGCTACACCTTC. The whole variable domain, filled in from reference TRBV5-5 and TRBJ1-2, reads DAGVTQSPTHLIKTRGQQVTLRCSPISGHKSVSWYQQVLGQGPQFIFQYYEKEERGRGNFPDRFSARQFPNYSSELNVNALLLGDSALYLCASSLGQGMDYGYTFGSGTRLTVV.

This chain links TRBV11-2 with TRBJ1-5; 7 nucleotides line up with TRBD1. This CDR3 is 14 amino acids long. In germline, CDR1 is SGHAT, CDR2 FQNNGV. The V gene end was trimmed by 5 bases and the J gene end by 7 bases; junction bases not matched to a gene: 8. The CDR3 region is CASSAEQGLQPQHF. The CDR3 DNA reads as TGTGCCAGCAGCGCGGAACAGGGGTTACAGCCCCAGCATTTT.

A remark on this clone: The same CDR3 is also encoded by other DNA sequences in this sample. The CDR3 protein is CASSRVVQETQYF. The CDR3 DNA is TGTGCCAGCAGCCGGGTTGTCCAAGAGACCCAGTACTTC. The chain carries TRBV27 and TRBJ2-5; D is unresolved. Between the trimmed V and J ends, which lost 6 bases and 1 base, there was a span of 9 bases. The germline gives CDR1 MNHEY, CDR2 SMNVEV (reference sequence). The CDR3 loop spans 13 amino acids.

The chain is built from TRBV2 and TRBJ1-6, with 7 bases fitting TRBD1. Germline CDR1 and CDR2: SNHLY and FYNNEI. After removal of 10 bases from V and 7 bases from J, the junction contained 4 bases not matched to a gene. This CDR3 spans 12 amino acids. The CDR3 region has the DNA TGTGCCACCGGGACAGTCAATTCACCCCTCCACTTT. It specifies CATGTVNSPLHF.

The genes are TRBV5-1 and TRBJ1-1; D call uncertain. V was shortened by 4 bases and J by 0 bases, with 22 bases between the two germline ends. From germline, CDR1 is SGHRS and CDR2 YFSETQ. The length of the CDR3 is 18 residues. CDR3 coding DNA: TGCGCCAGCAGCGACTCGAATCCAGCTTACCCAGTGAACACTGAAGCTTTCTTT. Protein sequence: CASSDSNPAYPVNTEAFF.

This sequence joins TRBV9 and TRBJ1-2; no clear D gene. This CDR3 has 13 amino acids. Germline V gene sequence: CDR1 SGDLS, CDR2 YYNGEE. The ends were cut back, 0 bases at V and 4 bases at J, with 7 bases in the middle. The DNA for the CDR3 is TGTGCCAGCAGCGTAGGACCAGGCTATGGCTACACCTTC. This codes for CASSVGPGYGYTF.

J is TRBJ1-2 and V is TRBV5-6; D is unresolved. Germline V gives CDR1 SGHDT, CDR2 YYEEEE. The V end was cut by 0 bases, the J end by 14 bases, with 11 bases between. This CDR3 is 11 amino acids long. The CDR3 nucleotides read TGTGCCAGCAGCTTGGCCAGGCGAGGGACCTTC. Translating it yields CASSLARRGTF.

The chain recombines TRBV11-1 with TRBJ1-1; 10 nucleotides match TRBD1. Per the germline V gene, CDR1 is SGHAT and CDR2 is FQDESV (reference sequence). The CDR3 totals 14 residues. V lost 6 bases to trimming and J lost 5 bases; unmatched junction nucleotides: 6. The DNA of the CDR3 is TGTGCCAGCAGAATGGACAGGGGGTCTACTGAAGCTTTCTTT. It codes for CASRMDRGSTEAFF.

This clone was found once. In nucleotides, the CDR3 is TGTGCCAGCAGACGGGAGGGCACCGGGGAGCTGTTTTTT. This translates into CASRREGTGELFF. This chain uses TRBV7-2 with TRBJ2-2; 8 bases are shared with TRBD2. V shed 6 bases, J shed 4 bases, and the junction held 1 base outside the gene matches. CDR3 length: 13 amino acids. The germline V gene has CDR1 SGHTA and CDR2 FQGNSA.

The V call is TRBV5-6, the J call TRBJ1-5; D might be TRBD1 (6 bases). CDR3 length: 18 amino acids. Deletions cut 0 bases from V and 2 bases from J, with 18 bases between. Germline-derived CDR1 and CDR2 are SGHDT and YYEEEE. The CDR3: CASSLAEDRVSGNQPQHF. The CDR3 DNA reads TGTGCCAGCAGCTTGGCCGAGGACAGAGTAAGTGGCAATCAGCCCCAGCATTTT. Supplemented by reference TRBV5-6 and TRBJ1-5, the full variable domain reads DAGVTQSPTHLIKTRGQQVTLRCSPKSGHDTVSWYQQALGQGPQFIFQYYEEEERQRGNFPDRFSGHQFPNYSSELNVNALLLGDSALYLCASSLAEDRVSGNQPQHFGDGTRLSIL.

The chain links TRBV5-4 to TRBJ2-3, with 14 bases lining up with TRBD2. V shed 0 bases, J shed 2 bases, and the junction held 5 bases outside the gene matches. Germline V lookup: CDR1 SGHNT, CDR2 YYREEE (reference sequence). This CDR3 contains 18 residues. CDR3: CASSLATSGGEFTDTQYF. The CDR3 region has the DNA TGTGCCAGCAGCTTGGCGACTAGCGGGGGGGAATTCACAGATACGCAGTATTTT.

This chain joins TRBV4-1 and TRBJ2-1; tentatively, D is TRBD2 (5 bases). CDR1 MGHRA and CDR2 YSYEKL come from the germline V gene. The CDR3 is 16 residues long. V shed 1 base and J shed 2 bases, with 12 bases lying between them. This CDR3 is CASSQGIRGTYNEQFF. In DNA form, the CDR3 reads TGCGCCAGCAGCCAAGGAATTCGGGGAACCTACAATGAGCAGTTCTTC.

The chain is built from TRBV24-1 and TRBJ2-2; 8 bases map to TRBD2. The junction had 9 bases not matched to a gene; V was cut back by 2 bases and J by 5 bases. The germline gives CDR1 KGHDR, CDR2 SFDVKD. CDR3 size: 17 residues. The CDR3 coding sequence is TGTGCCACCAGTGATTCTCGGGGGGGCCTTGTGACCGGGGAGCTGTTTTTT. This encodes CATSDSRGGLVTGELFF.

This clone was seen only a few times. CDR3 region: CASSQELRGFNEKLFF. CDR3 DNA sequence: TGTGCCAGCAGCCAAGAGTTGCGGGGCTTTAATGAAAAACTGTTTTTT. The chain couples TRBV3-1 (or the pseudogene TRBV3-2) to TRBJ1-4; possible D gene TRBD1, 5 bases. Germline loops: CDR1 LGHDT, CDR2 YNNKEL (reference sequence). The CDR3 consists of 16 residues. V was clipped by 0 bases and J by 4 bases, with 12 bases between them.

This sequence joins TRBV21-1 and TRBJ2-7; the table assigns TRBD1, which was not confirmed against the DNA. TRBV21-1 constitutes a pseudogene. CDR3 size: 13 residues. The CDR3 region is CASSRRTGYEQYF. In nucleotides, the CDR3 is TGTGCCAGCAGCCGCCGGACAGGCTACGAGCAGTACTTC.

V and J are TRBV3-1 (or the pseudogene TRBV3-2) and TRBJ2-1, with 7 bases identical to TRBD1. The CDR3 contains 15 residues. The V segment lost 0 bases and the J segment 7 bases; nucleotides outside the gene matches: 6. The V gene's germline CDR1 is LGHDT and CDR2 YNNKEL (reference sequence). CDR3 coding DNA: TGTGCCAGCAGCCAAGATGAGACAGGGTCAAATGAGCAGTTCTTC. This encodes CASSQDETGSNEQFF.

The gene calls are TRBV6-5 and TRBJ2-7; 8 bases are shared with TRBD1. CDR1 is MNHEY and CDR2 is SVGAGI in the germline V gene. Losses at the gene ends were 6 bases for V and 5 bases for J; bases not matched to a gene: 6. There are 13 residues in the CDR3. The CDR3 DNA follows: TGTGCCAGCAGCAAACAGGGGGTCCACGAGCAGTACTTC. The encoded protein is CASSKQGVHEQYF.

J is TRBJ2-7 and V is TRBV11-1, with 7 bases fitting TRBD1. Germline CDR1 SGHAT, CDR2 FQDESV (reference sequence). This CDR3 contains 14 residues. Unmatched junction bases numbered 6, after V lost 5 bases and J lost 2 bases. The CDR3 sequence: CASSPGQLTYEQYF. CDR3 DNA sequence: TGTGCCAGCAGCCCGGGACAGCTTACCTACGAGCAGTACTTC.

In this sample, this clone turned up once. V usage is TRBV27 and J usage is TRBJ1-1; 8 bases fit TRBD1. CDR3 length equals 14 residues. The ends lost 6 bases at V and 5 bases at J; junction bases unmatched: 8. Germline loops: CDR1 MNHEY, CDR2 SMNVEV (reference sequence). DNA for the CDR3: TGTGCCAGCAGAAACAGGGGGACGGGGACTGAAGCTTTCTTT. Protein sequence: CASRNRGTGTEAFF.